This T cell receptor beta chain was documented in a study of technical replicates of blood from a handful of donors. V was clipped by 2 bases and J by 4 bases, with 10 bases between them. Germline CDR1 SGHNT, CDR2 YYREEE (reference sequence). There are 14 residues in the CDR3. Profiling relied on immunoSEQ multiplex PCR, and the TCRdb table lists in-frame clones only, not all of them. The profile shows 79,000 or so clones, about 96% of them singletons. This receptor was taken from a human donor in good health. The chain joins TRBV5-4 to TRBJ2-1; D remains unclear. Sequencing was performed on T cells isolated from PBMCs. The CDR3 DNA is TGTGCCAGCAGCTTTTACACCAGTTACAATGAGCAGTTCTTC. It translates to CASSFYTSYNEQFF.